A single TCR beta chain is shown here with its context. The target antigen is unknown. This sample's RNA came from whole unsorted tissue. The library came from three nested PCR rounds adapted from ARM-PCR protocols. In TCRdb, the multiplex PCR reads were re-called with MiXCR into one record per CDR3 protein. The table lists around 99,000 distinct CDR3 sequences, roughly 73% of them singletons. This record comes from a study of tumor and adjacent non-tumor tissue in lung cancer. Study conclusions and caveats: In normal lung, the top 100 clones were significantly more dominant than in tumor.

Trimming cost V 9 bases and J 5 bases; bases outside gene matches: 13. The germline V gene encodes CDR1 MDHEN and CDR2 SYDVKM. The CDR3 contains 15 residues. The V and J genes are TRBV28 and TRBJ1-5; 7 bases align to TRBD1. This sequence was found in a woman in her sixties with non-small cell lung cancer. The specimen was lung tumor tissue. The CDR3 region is CASRAGTVWYQPQHF. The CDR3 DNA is TGTGCCAGTAGAGCCGGGACAGTGTGGTATCAGCCCCAGCATTTT.